Presented here are 16 T cell receptor beta chains from one specimen sequenced in a study of blood T cell repertoires in COVID-19. Profiled with immunoSEQ multiplex PCR; TCRdb holds only in-frame clones, not every one. Of 150,000 to 190,000 clones in the sample, around nine tenths were seen once. Source material: peripheral blood. These receptor sequences come from a woman in her 70s with acute or convalescent COVID-19.

In DNA, the CDR3 is TGCAGCGTCCACGACAGGGGAGCCTATGGCTACACCTTC. It encodes CSVHDRGAYGYTF. The V call is TRBV29-1, the J call TRBJ1-2, with 8 bases matching TRBD1. Germline CDR1 reads SQVTM; CDR2 reads ANQGSEA. This CDR3 has 13 amino acids. The V and J ends lost 6 bases and 4 bases, in that order; junction bases with no gene match: 7. Using reference TRBV29-1 and TRBJ1-2 for the parts outside the CDR3, the full variable domain is SAVISQKPSRDICQRGTSLTIQCQVDSQVTMMFWYRQQPGQSLTLIATANQGSEATYESGFVIDKFPISRPNLTFSTLTVSNMSPEDSSIYLCSVHDRGAYGYTFGSGTRLTVV.

The V and J genes are TRBV6-5 and TRBJ1-2; TRBD1 matches at 9 bases. The germline V gene has CDR1 MNHEY and CDR2 SVGAGI. V gave up 0 bases and J gave up 5 bases; unmatched junction bases: 4. This CDR3 comprises 15 residues. In nucleotides, the CDR3 is TGTGCCAGCAGTTACTCCAGGACAGGGGATTATGGCTACACCTTC. It translates to CASSYSRTGDYGYTF.

This chain connects TRBV27 to TRBJ2-1; D is uncertain. Germline assignment: CDR1 MNHEY and CDR2 SMNVEV (reference sequence). Between the trimmed V and J ends, which lost 6 bases and 0 bases, there was a span of 15 bases. CDR3 length: 16 amino acids. The CDR3, as DNA: TGTGCCAGCAGCTCCAGGTCTCAGAGCTCCTACAATGAGCAGTTCTTC. Protein product: CASSSRSQSSYNEQFF.

The J gene is TRBJ2-5, the V gene TRBV18; D not certain. CDR3 length: 14 residues. V was trimmed by 8 bases and J by 2 bases, leaving 15 bases between them. Germline CDR1 and CDR2: KGHSH and LQKENI. DNA of the CDR3: TGTGCCAGCCGTACTCGTCCGGTTCAAGAGACCCAGTACTTC. It is translated as CASRTRPVQETQYF.

The rearrangement uses TRBV7-9 and TRBJ1-1, with D tentatively TRBD1 (6 bases). The CDR3 sequence is 17 residues long. Trimming cost V 3 bases and J 2 bases, with 19 bases left between them. CDR1 is SEHNR and CDR2 is FQNEAQ in the germline V gene (reference sequence). For the CDR3, the DNA is TGTGCCAGCAGCTTGTCAGGTTTAGGGGGGGCTAACACTGAAGCTTTCTTT. It specifies CASSLSGLGGANTEAFF.

The rearrangement joins TRBV7-2 to TRBJ2-7, with D possibly being TRBD2 (7 bases). The CDR3 is 14 amino acids. The germline gives CDR1 SGHTA, CDR2 FQGNSA. V shed 0 bases and J shed 7 bases, with 13 bases lying between them. The CDR3 DNA sequence: TGTGCCAGCAGCTTAGCGGGGGGGCCGCTAGAGCAGTACGTC. Protein sequence: CASSLAGGPLEQYV.

The chain carries TRBV5-8 and TRBJ2-6; D possibly corresponds to TRBD1 (6 bases). The CDR3 runs 15 residues. Germline V CDR1 and CDR2: SGHTS, YDEGEE. Between the trimmed V and J ends, which lost 4 bases and 8 bases, there was a span of 16 bases. The CDR3, as DNA: TGTGCCAGCAGCCGGGACACGGGGCTGACCAACGTCCTGACTTTC. Translation gives CASSRDTGLTNVLTF.

J is TRBJ2-5 and V is TRBV2; possible D gene TRBD2, 6 bases. Trimming stripped 9 bases from V and 5 bases from J, with 22 bases between. From germline, CDR1 is SNHLY and CDR2 FYNNEI. CDR3 length equals 15 residues. The CDR3 spells CARKERSGAGETQYF. DNA of the CDR3: TGTGCCAGAAAGGAACGATCTGGGGCGGGGGAGACCCAGTACTTC.

V is TRBV30 and J is TRBJ1-1; D perhaps matches TRBD1 (6 bases). Trimming took 3 bases from V and 0 from J, leaving 8 bases between them. CDR3 length equals 13 residues. Looked up from germline, CDR1 is GTSNPN and CDR2 is SVGIG (reference sequence). CDR3 nucleotides: TGTGCCTGGAGGAGGGGGATGAACACTGAAGCTTTCTTT. Its translation: CAWRRGMNTEAFF.

This clone has just a few counts. The V gene is TRBV18, the J gene TRBJ2-7, with TRBD1 matching over 11 bases. The CDR3 spans 16 residues. Unmatched junction bases numbered 9, after V lost 2 bases and J lost 6 bases. Looked up from germline, CDR1 is KGHSH and CDR2 is LQKENI. In nucleotides, the CDR3 is TGTGCCAGCTCACCATGGCGAGGGGACAGGGGGAGCGAGCAGTACTTC. Translating gives CASSPWRGDRGSEQYF.

The V and J genes are TRBV28 and TRBJ1-5; the match to TRBD1 covers 9 bases. Germline V gives CDR1 MDHEN, CDR2 SYDVKM. V trimming: 10 bases; J trimming: 4 bases; junction bases outside the gene matches: 8. The CDR3 runs 14 residues. The CDR3 DNA reads as TGTGCCACCACCGGGGACAGGGTTAATCAGCCCCAGCATTTT. Residues: CATTGDRVNQPQHF.

The chain combines TRBV24-1 with TRBJ2-5, with TRBD2 matching 15 bases. J gave up 5 bases and V 3 bases, and 6 bases lay outside the gene matches. The CDR3 spans 17 residues. Germline CDR1 is KGHDR and CDR2 is SFDVKD. The CDR3 DNA follows: TGTGCCACCAGTGATGCGGGACTAGCGGGGGGTATGGAGACCCAGTACTTC. It codes for CATSDAGLAGGMETQYF.

This clone was recorded only once. The chain carries TRBV4-1 and TRBJ1-1; no firm D call. The germline V and J ends were trimmed by 1 base and 0 bases, with 9 bases remaining between them. The CDR3 consists of 15 residues. CDR1 and CDR2 (germline): MGHRA, YSYEKL. The CDR3 DNA reads TGCGCCAGCAGCCAAGGACACCACTTGAACACTGAAGCTTTCTTT. Encoded protein: CASSQGHHLNTEAFF.

The J gene is TRBJ1-5, the V gene TRBV19; 7 nucleotides line up with TRBD1. Germline assignment: CDR1 LNHDA and CDR2 SQIVND (reference sequence). The V segment lost 4 bases and the J segment 3 bases; nucleotides outside the gene matches: 6. CDR3 size: 15 residues. In DNA, the CDR3 is TGTGCCAGTAGTAGAGTGGGGACAGACAATCAGCCCCAGCATTTT. Translating gives CASSRVGTDNQPQHF.

This chain connects TRBV16 to TRBJ2-3; D call uncertain. V was clipped by 4 bases and J by 6 bases, with 11 bases between them. The CDR3 sequence is 13 residues long. The germline CDR1 and CDR2 sequences are KGHSY and FQNENV. In DNA, the CDR3 is TGTGCCAGCAGCCCGAACTATGGGGATACGCAGTATTTT. Protein product: CASSPNYGDTQYF.

This clone was picked up many times. CDR3 in DNA: TGTGCCAGTAGTCTCTCAGGGCGAGTCTCCGGCAGCACCATATATTTT. It translates to CASSLSGRVSGSTIYF. The V gene is TRBV19, the J gene TRBJ1-3; TRBD1 might be the D (5 bases). Germline CDR1 and CDR2: LNHDA and SQIVND (reference sequence). The V end lost 5 bases, the J end lost 9 bases, and 23 bases lay between the germline ends. The CDR3 is 16 amino acids.